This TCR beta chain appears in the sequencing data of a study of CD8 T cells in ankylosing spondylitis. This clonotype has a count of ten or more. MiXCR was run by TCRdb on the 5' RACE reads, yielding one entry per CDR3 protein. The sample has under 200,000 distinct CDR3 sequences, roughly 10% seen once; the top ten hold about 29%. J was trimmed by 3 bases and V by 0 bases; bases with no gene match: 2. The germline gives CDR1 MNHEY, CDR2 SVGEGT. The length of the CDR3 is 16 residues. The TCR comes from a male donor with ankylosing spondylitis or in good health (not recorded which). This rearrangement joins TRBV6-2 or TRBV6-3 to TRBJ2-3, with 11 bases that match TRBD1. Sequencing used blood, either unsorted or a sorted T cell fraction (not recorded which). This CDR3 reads CASSYSGTGGTDTQYF. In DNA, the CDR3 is TGTGCCAGCAGTTACTCGGGGACAGGGGGAACAGATACGCAGTATTTT.